Listed here are 32 T cell receptor beta chains from one sample, sequenced in a study of shared clonotypes between healthy human individuals. Clones were read by immunoSEQ multiplex PCR, and TCRdb kept only the in-frame ones, dropping some. This sample has 170,000 or so clones, with approximately 70% found just once. Material for sequencing was memory CD4+ T cells sorted from blood. Documented subset: CD45RA-negative fraction. The source is a man under 40 in good health.

The chain joins TRBV28 to TRBJ1-3; D possibly corresponds to TRBD1 (6 bases). This CDR3 region has 16 residues. CDR1 and CDR2 (germline): MDHEN, SYDVKM. Trimming removed 7 bases from V and 0 bases from J, with 16 bases in between. CDR3: CASTQGGGNSGNTIYF. The CDR3 region has the DNA TGTGCCAGCACCCAAGGGGGTGGGAACTCTGGAAACACCATATATTTT.

The chain recombines TRBV7-7 with TRBJ2-5; TRBD1 or TRBD2 may be the D gene (7 bases each). From germline, CDR1 is SSHAT and CDR2 FNYEAQ (reference sequence). V was clipped by 4 bases and J by 4 bases, with 10 bases between them. This CDR3 has 13 residues. This CDR3 is CASSSGGAETQYF. For the CDR3, the DNA is TGTGCCAGCAGCTCAGGGGGGGCAGAGACCCAGTACTTC.

The chain is built from TRBV6-1 and TRBJ2-5; D is perhaps TRBD1 (6 bases). Per the germline V gene, CDR1 is MNHNS and CDR2 is SASEGT. Trimming left V 2 bases short and J 1 base short, with 38 bases between. This CDR3 contains 24 residues. The DNA of the CDR3 is TGTGCCAGCAGTGAACAGCGAGTTAAATTATCCCGGGACACCACGAAGATACCCCAAGAGACCCAGTACTTC. It is translated as CASSEQRVKLSRDTTKIPQETQYF.

The V call is TRBV11-2, the J call TRBJ2-3; the D gene is possibly TRBD1 (5 bases). Germline V gives CDR1 SGHAT, CDR2 FQNNGV. CDR3 length: 12 amino acids. The germline V and J ends were trimmed by 1 base and 9 bases, with 8 bases remaining between them. CDR3 amino acids: CASSLVGATQYF. The CDR3 DNA reads as TGTGCCAGCAGCTTAGTTGGGGCCACGCAGTATTTT.

This chain joins TRBV11-1 and TRBJ1-4; maybe TRBD1 (5 bases). The V end lost 5 bases, the J end lost 5 bases, and 24 bases lay between the germline ends. The CDR3 totals 18 residues. The germline V gene has CDR1 SGHAT and CDR2 FQDESV (reference sequence). The CDR3 sequence is CASSKSRGSTVLNEKLFF. The CDR3 DNA reads as TGTGCCAGCAGCAAGTCGCGTGGATCGACAGTATTAAATGAAAAACTGTTTTTT.

CDR3 sequence (DNA): TGTGCCAGCATTCCAGCGGGAACAGATACGCAGTATTTT. Amino acids: CASIPAGTDTQYF. The chain is built from TRBV6-6 and TRBJ2-3; 7 bases line up with TRBD2. V lost 7 bases and J lost 3; bases outside the gene matches: 4. The CDR3 totals 13 residues. The germline gives CDR1 MNHNY, CDR2 SVGAGI (reference sequence).

V usage is TRBV5-5 and J usage is TRBJ2-7; maybe TRBD2 (6 bases). The ends were cut back, 4 bases at V and 3 bases at J, with 14 bases in the middle. CDR1 is SGHKS, CDR2 YYEKEE, per germline (reference sequence). This CDR3 spans 14 amino acids. CDR3: CASSPFSGHYEQYF. Here the CDR3 DNA reads TGTGCCAGCAGCCCATTTAGCGGCCACTACGAGCAGTACTTC.

This clone has at least ten counts. One end of the junction fails to match germline, which may point to a read error. The rearrangement links TRBV18 to TRBJ2-1, with 10 nucleotides matching TRBD2. CDR3 length: 17 residues. Germline CDR1 and CDR2: KGHSH and LQKENI. The CDR3, as DNA: TGTGCCAGCTCACCATCCCACCCAGTTTCAGCGGGAGGGCCTACCCTCTTC. Translation: CASSPSHPVSAGGPTLF.

This clone was recorded many times. The rearrangement uses TRBV15 and TRBJ1-4; D might be TRBD1 (5 bases). The CDR3 length is 13 residues. Germline CDR1 is LNHNV and CDR2 is YYDKDF (reference sequence). V lost 8 bases to trimming and J lost 6 bases, with 13 bases between them. CDR3 nucleotide sequence: TGTGCCACCGCCAGAGGGGAGGATGAAAAACTGTTTTTT. Encoded protein: CATARGEDEKLFF.

The sample holds a few counts of this clone. The V gene is TRBV18, the J gene TRBJ1-2, with 8 bases matching TRBD1. The ends lost 6 bases at V and 7 bases at J; junction bases unmatched: 13. From germline, CDR1 is KGHSH and CDR2 LQKENI. The CDR3 covers 15 residues. CDR3 region: CASSEHPTGEIGYTF. In nucleotides, the CDR3 is TGTGCCAGCTCCGAACACCCGACAGGGGAAATTGGCTACACCTTC.

The rearrangement joins TRBV5-1 to TRBJ2-2, with D perhaps being TRBD1 or TRBD2 (5 bases each). CDR1 is SGHRS and CDR2 is YFSETQ in the germline V gene. V was trimmed by 0 bases and J by 4 bases, leaving 22 bases between them. This CDR3 has 19 residues. The CDR3 bases are TGCGCCAGCAGCTTGGAAGGGGCCAGGGACCCCGCGGGCACCGGGGAGCTGTTTTTT. Its translation: CASSLEGARDPAGTGELFF.

The DNA for the CDR3 is TGCAGTGCTAGTGTTCGCGAGCAGTACTTC. Amino acids: CSASVREQYF. The V and J genes are TRBV20-1 and TRBJ2-7; D is undetermined. V was cut by 3 bases and J by 6 bases, with 6 bases left in between. The CDR3 spans 10 residues. The germline CDR1 and CDR2 sequences are DFQATT and SNEGSKA (reference sequence).

V gene TRBV28 combines with J gene TRBJ1-2; D gene uncertain. This CDR3 is built from 12 residues. Trimming shortened V by 4 bases and J by 4 bases, and 7 bases separated the two germline ends. The germline gives CDR1 MDHEN, CDR2 SYDVKM. The CDR3 loop is CASSSPAYGYTF. The CDR3 DNA sequence: TGTGCCAGCAGTTCCCCGGCCTATGGCTACACCTTC.

This rearrangement joins TRBV18 to TRBJ1-1; TRBD1 is a possible D gene (6 bases). Germline CDR1 KGHSH, CDR2 LQKENI. The CDR3 consists of 18 residues. The V gene lost 2 bases and the J gene lost 8 bases, with 27 bases spanning the gap. CDR3 in amino acids: CASSPGGLTWGAQEEAFF. DNA of the CDR3: TGTGCCAGCTCACCAGGGGGCCTGACATGGGGGGCCCAGGAAGAAGCTTTCTTT.

This clone was detected many times. The chain has TRBV7-8 and TRBJ2-3, with no clear D. V lost 2 bases and J 4 bases, leaving 10 bases between the germline ends. There are 14 residues in the CDR3. In germline, CDR1 is SGHVS, CDR2 FQNEAQ. Written as DNA, the CDR3 is TGTGCCAGCAGCTTAAAAAGGGCTGCAGATACGCAGTATTTT. It yields the protein CASSLKRAADTQYF.

V is TRBV11-3 and J is TRBJ1-5, with D possibly being TRBD1 (6 bases). V lost 0 bases and J 9 bases, leaving 9 bases between the germline ends. This CDR3 is built from 13 residues. From germline, CDR1 is SGHNT and CDR2 YENEEA. The CDR3 nucleotides read TGTGCCAGCAGCTTAGAACAGACAGGGCCCCAGCATTTT. Encoded protein: CASSLEQTGPQHF.

The V gene is TRBV5-1, the J gene TRBJ2-7; 7 bases match TRBD2. CDR1 is SGHRS, CDR2 YFSETQ, per germline. The J segment lost 4 bases and the V segment lost 5 bases, leaving 12 bases of the junction unmatched. This CDR3 is built from 15 residues. The CDR3 DNA reads TGCGCCAGCAGTCAAGGGGCGGGGGTTATATACGAGCAGTACTTC. Residues: CASSQGAGVIYEQYF.

V gene TRBV19 combines with J gene TRBJ1-4; 11 bases are a match to TRBD1. This CDR3 has 16 residues. The germline gives CDR1 LNHDA, CDR2 SQIVND (reference sequence). The V gene end was trimmed by 5 bases and the J gene end by 6 bases; junction bases not matched to a gene: 8. The CDR3 nucleotides are TGTGCCAGTAGTGCGGCGGGACAGGGGGGAGATGAAAAACTGTTTTTT. Translated: CASSAAGQGGDEKLFF.

This chain connects TRBV10-3 to TRBJ1-1; 11 bases fit TRBD1. The CDR3 loop spans 16 amino acids. The germline V gene encodes CDR1 ENHRY and CDR2 SYGVKD. The V segment lost 0 bases and the J segment 7 bases; nucleotides outside the gene matches: 7. In nucleotides, the CDR3 is TGTGCCATCAGTGAGTCGTTAGGACAGGGGGCGGTTGAAGCTTTCTTT. This translates into CAISESLGQGAVEAFF.

V gene TRBV5-8 combines with J gene TRBJ2-7, with TRBD2 identical over 7 bases. V trimming: 4 bases; J trimming: 3 bases; junction bases outside the gene matches: 7. The CDR3 length is 14 residues. Germline CDR1 and CDR2: SGHTS and YDEGEE. The DNA of the CDR3 is TGTGCCAGCAGCCCCTGGACTAGTGGCTACGAGCAGTACTTC. It specifies CASSPWTSGYEQYF.

The chain joins TRBV7-2 to TRBJ2-7; D remains ambiguous. CDR1 is SGHTA and CDR2 is FQGNSA in the germline V gene. This CDR3 spans 14 amino acids. The germline V and J ends were trimmed by 6 bases and 0 bases, with 12 bases remaining between them. This chain's CDR3 is CASSLTASSYEQYF. For the CDR3, the DNA is TGTGCCAGCAGTTTAACAGCCTCCTCCTACGAGCAGTACTTC.

The chain links TRBV5-4 to TRBJ2-2, with a weak D call TRBD1 (6 bases). The germline V and J ends were trimmed by 3 bases and 4 bases, with 13 bases remaining between them. Germline CDR1 is SGHNT and CDR2 is YYREEE (reference sequence). The CDR3 length is 15 residues. The DNA of the CDR3 is TGTGCCAGCAGCTCTAAGACAGGTCCCACCGGGGAGCTGTTTTTT. This gives the protein CASSSKTGPTGELFF.

The chain couples TRBV11-2 to TRBJ2-3; 8 bases line up with TRBD2. Germline assignment: CDR1 SGHAT and CDR2 FQNNGV. The CDR3 has 16 residues. The trim removed 5 bases at V and 5 bases at J, leaving 12 bases unmatched. In nucleotides, the CDR3 is TGTGCCAGCAGCCGACCCGTCGGGACTAGTCAAGATACGCAGTATTTT. It encodes CASSRPVGTSQDTQYF.

V usage is TRBV5-4 and J usage is TRBJ2-1, with 9 nucleotides matching TRBD2. V lost 5 bases and J lost 7; bases outside the gene matches: 7. Looked up from germline, CDR1 is SGHNT and CDR2 is YYREEE (reference sequence). The CDR3 runs 14 residues. CDR3 in DNA: TGTGCCAGCAGGGCCGGGACTAGCTTGAATGAGCAGTTCTTC. Its translation: CASRAGTSLNEQFF.

This chain connects TRBV7-9 to TRBJ2-2; D not certain. The CDR3 is made up of 15 amino acids. In germline, CDR1 is SEHNR, CDR2 FQNEAQ (reference sequence). V gave up 0 bases and J gave up 7 bases, with 12 bases separating them. The CDR3 DNA follows: TGTGCCAGCAGCTTAGCGCGACTCCCCGGCGGGGAGCTGTTTTTT. Translation gives CASSLARLPGGELFF.

V gene TRBV7-8 combines with J gene TRBJ2-7, with TRBD1 as a possible D gene (6 bases). The ends were cut back, 5 bases at V and 0 bases at J, with 14 bases in the middle. This CDR3 is 15 amino acids long. From germline, CDR1 is SGHVS and CDR2 FQNEAQ. CDR3 coding DNA: TGTGCCAGCAGCCCTCACAGGGTTATCTCCTACGAGCAGTACTTC. Protein product: CASSPHRVISYEQYF.

The rearrangement joins TRBV2 to TRBJ2-7, with D possibly being TRBD1 or TRBD2 (5 bases each). The CDR3 runs to 12 residues. Germline CDR1 SNHLY, CDR2 FYNNEI. Trimming took 6 bases from V and 3 from J, leaving 9 bases between them. CDR3 coding DNA: TGTGCCAGCAGCTGGGACCACTACGAGCAGTACTTC. Translating it yields CASSWDHYEQYF.

This clone showed up just a few times. The rearrangement links TRBV5-1 to TRBJ2-7; D may be TRBD1 (6 bases). Trimming cost V 4 bases and J 0 bases, with 11 bases left between them. Germline CDR1 is SGHRS and CDR2 is YFSETQ. This CDR3 comprises 14 residues. The CDR3 DNA reads as TGCGCCAGCAGCGTGGGGGCGGGCTCCTACGAGCAGTACTTC. Protein sequence: CASSVGAGSYEQYF.

J is TRBJ2-7 and V is TRBV5-1; no clear D gene. Germline values: CDR1 SGHRS, CDR2 YFSETQ. With 0 bases removed from V and 4 bases from J, the gap between germline ends came to 14 bases. This CDR3 region has 15 residues. In DNA, the CDR3 is TGCGCCAGCAGCTTGGTTCCCCCTGGGGTGTACGAGCAGTACTTC. Translated: CASSLVPPGVYEQYF.

This clone was seen a few times. The rearrangement joins TRBV6-4 to TRBJ2-3; 10 positions agree with TRBD2. The CDR3 runs to 15 residues. Germline CDR1 MRHNA, CDR2 SNTAGT. Unmatched junction bases numbered 0, after V lost 2 bases and J lost 1 base. The CDR3 spells CASSDGTSGTDTQYF. DNA of the CDR3: TGTGCCAGCAGTGACGGGACTAGCGGCACAGATACGCAGTATTTT.

This clone has just a few counts. The chain links TRBV7-8 to TRBJ2-3; a possible D gene is TRBD2 (6 bases). Trimming cost V 2 bases and J 4 bases, with 16 bases left between them. The CDR3 loop spans 16 amino acids. Germline lookup yields CDR1 SGHVS and CDR2 FQNEAQ. The CDR3 loop is CASSLRVAGTADTQYF. For the CDR3, the DNA is TGTGCCAGCAGCTTAAGGGTTGCGGGGACCGCAGATACGCAGTATTTT.

This rearrangement joins TRBV10-1 to TRBJ1-5; D call uncertain. CDR1 and CDR2 from the germline V gene are WNHNN and SYGVQD (reference sequence). This CDR3 has 12 amino acids. Trimming removed 7 bases at V and 4 bases at J, with 8 bases between. CDR3 in amino acids: CASTGVNQPQHF. DNA for the CDR3: TGCGCCAGCACCGGGGTAAATCAGCCCCAGCATTTT.